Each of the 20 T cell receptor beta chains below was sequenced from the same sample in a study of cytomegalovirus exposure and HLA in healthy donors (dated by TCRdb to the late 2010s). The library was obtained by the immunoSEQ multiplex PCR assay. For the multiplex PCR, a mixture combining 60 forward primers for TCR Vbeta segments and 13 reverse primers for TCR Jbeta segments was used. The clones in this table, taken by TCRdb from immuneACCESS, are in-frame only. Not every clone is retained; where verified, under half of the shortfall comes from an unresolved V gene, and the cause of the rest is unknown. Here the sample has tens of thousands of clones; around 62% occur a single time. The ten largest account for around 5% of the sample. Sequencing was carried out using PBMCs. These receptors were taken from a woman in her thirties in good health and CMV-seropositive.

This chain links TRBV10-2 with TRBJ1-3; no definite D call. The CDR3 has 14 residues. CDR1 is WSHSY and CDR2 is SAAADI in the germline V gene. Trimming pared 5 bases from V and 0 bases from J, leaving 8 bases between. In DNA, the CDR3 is TGCGCCAGCAGTCCAGGTGACTCTGGAAACACCATATATTTT. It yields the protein CASSPGDSGNTIYF.

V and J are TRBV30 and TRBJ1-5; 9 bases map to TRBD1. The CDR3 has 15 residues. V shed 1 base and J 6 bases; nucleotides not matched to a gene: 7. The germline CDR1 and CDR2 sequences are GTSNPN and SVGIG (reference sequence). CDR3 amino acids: CAWSGAGTGSQPQHF. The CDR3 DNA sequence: TGTGCCTGGAGTGGGGCCGGGACAGGGAGTCAGCCCCAGCATTTT.

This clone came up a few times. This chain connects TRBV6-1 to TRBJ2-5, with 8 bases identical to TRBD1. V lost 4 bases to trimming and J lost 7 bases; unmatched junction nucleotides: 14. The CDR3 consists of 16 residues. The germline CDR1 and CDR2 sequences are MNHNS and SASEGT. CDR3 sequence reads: CASSGLGTGIRGTQYF. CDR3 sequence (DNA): TGTGCCAGCAGTGGGCTTGGGACAGGCATAAGGGGGACCCAGTACTTC.

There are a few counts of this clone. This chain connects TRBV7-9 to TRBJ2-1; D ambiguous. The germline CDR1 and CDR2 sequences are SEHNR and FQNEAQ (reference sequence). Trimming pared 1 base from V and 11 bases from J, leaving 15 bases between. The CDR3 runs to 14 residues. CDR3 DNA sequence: TGTGCCAGCAGCTTAGAAGCTCGCGAGTCTAAGCAGTTCTTC. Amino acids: CASSLEARESKQFF.

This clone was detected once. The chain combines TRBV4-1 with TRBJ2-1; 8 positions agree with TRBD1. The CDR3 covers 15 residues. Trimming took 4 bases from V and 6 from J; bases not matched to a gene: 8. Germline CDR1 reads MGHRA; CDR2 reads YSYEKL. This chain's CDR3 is CASSRDRGAANEQFF. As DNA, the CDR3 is TGCGCCAGCAGCCGAGACAGGGGAGCAGCCAATGAGCAGTTCTTC.

The CDR3 nucleotides read TGCGCCAGCAGTCCAAAAGAGCGCACCTCGAGTCACGAGCAGTACTTC. Its protein is CASSPKERTSSHEQYF. The chain carries TRBV23-1 and TRBJ2-7; D unclear. TRBV23-1 is an ORF, and what it does is uncertain. The CDR3 totals 16 residues. V dropped 4 bases and J dropped 5 bases, with 21 bases sitting between them.

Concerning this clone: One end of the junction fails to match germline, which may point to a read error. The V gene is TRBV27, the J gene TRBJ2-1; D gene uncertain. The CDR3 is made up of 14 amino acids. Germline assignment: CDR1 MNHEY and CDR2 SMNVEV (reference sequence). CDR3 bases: TGTGTCAGCAGTTTAAGACATTCCTACAATGAGCAGTTCTTC. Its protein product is CVSSLRHSYNEQFF.

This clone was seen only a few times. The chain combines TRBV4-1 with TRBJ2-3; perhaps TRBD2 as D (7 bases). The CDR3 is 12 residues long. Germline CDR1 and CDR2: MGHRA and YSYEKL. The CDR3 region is CAWGGRTDTQYF. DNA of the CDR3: TGCGCGTGGGGGGGGCGCACAGATACGCAGTATTTT.

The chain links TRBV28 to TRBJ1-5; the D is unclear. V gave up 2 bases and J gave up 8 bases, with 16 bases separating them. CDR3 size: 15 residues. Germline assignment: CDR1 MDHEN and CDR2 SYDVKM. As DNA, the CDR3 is TGTGCCAGCAGTTTAGGGTTGCACCCCGGGGAGCCCCAGCATTTT. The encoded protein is CASSLGLHPGEPQHF.

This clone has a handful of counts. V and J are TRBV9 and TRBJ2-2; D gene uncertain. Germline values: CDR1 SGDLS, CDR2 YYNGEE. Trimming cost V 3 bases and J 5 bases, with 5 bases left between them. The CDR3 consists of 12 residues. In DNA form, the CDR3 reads TGTGCCAGCAGCGCCTTTACCGGGGAGCTGTTTTTT. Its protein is CASSAFTGELFF.

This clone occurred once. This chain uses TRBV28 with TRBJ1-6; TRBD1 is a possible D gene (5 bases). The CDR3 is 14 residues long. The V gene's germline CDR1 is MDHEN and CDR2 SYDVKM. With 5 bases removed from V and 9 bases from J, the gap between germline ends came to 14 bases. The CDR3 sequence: CASSLRVLGSPLHF. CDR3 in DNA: TGTGCCAGCAGTCTCAGGGTGCTTGGTTCACCCCTCCACTTT.

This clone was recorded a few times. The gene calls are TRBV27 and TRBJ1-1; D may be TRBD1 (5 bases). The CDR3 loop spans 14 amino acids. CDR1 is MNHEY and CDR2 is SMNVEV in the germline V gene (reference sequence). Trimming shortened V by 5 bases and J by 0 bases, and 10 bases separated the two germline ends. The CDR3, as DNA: TGTGCCAGCAGTCAACCGACAGTGAACACTGAAGCTTTCTTT. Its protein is CASSQPTVNTEAFF.

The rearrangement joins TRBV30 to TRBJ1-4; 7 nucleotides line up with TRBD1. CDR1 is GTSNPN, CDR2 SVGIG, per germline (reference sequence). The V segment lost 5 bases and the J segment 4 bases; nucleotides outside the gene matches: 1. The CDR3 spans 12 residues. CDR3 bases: TGTGCCTGGGGGACAGATAATGAAAAACTGTTTTTT. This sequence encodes CAWGTDNEKLFF. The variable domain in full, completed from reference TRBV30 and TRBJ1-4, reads SQTIHQWPATLVQPVGSPLSLECTVEGTSNPNLYWYRQAAGRGLQLLFYSVGIGQISSEVPQNLSASRPQDRQFILSSKKLLLSDSGFYLCAWGTDNEKLFFGSGTQLSVL.

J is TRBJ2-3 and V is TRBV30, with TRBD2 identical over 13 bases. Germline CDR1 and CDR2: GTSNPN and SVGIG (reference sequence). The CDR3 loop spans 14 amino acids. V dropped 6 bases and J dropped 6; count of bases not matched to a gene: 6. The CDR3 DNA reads TGTGCCTGTCGACTAGCGGGGGGTAGTGATACGCAGTATTTT. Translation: CACRLAGGSDTQYF.

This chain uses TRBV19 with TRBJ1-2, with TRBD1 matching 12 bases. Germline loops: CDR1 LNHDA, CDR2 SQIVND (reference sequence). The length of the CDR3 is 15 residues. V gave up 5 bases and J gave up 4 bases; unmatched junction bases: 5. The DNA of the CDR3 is TGTGCCAGTAGTTCCGGGACAGGGGGCGCCTATGGCTACACCTTC. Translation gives CASSSGTGGAYGYTF.

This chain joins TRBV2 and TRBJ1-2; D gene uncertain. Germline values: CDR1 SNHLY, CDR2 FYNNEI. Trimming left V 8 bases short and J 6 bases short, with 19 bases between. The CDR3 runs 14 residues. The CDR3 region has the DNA TGTGCCAGCCGGCGGAACACCGGTAAGGATGGCTACACCTTC. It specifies CASRRNTGKDGYTF.

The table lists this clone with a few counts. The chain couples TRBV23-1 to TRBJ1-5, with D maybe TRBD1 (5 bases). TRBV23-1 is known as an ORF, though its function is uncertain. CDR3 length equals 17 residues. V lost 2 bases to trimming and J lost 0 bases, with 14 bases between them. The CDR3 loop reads CASSQGAWDYSNQPQHF. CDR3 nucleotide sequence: TGCGCCAGCAGTCAAGGGGCGTGGGATTATAGCAATCAGCCCCAGCATTTT.

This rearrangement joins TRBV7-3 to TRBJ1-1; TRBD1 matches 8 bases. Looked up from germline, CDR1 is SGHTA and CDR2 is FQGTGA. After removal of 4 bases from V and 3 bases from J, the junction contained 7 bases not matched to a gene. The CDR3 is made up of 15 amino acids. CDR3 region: CASSSGQGTDTEAFF. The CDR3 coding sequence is TGTGCCAGCAGCTCAGGACAGGGCACGGACACTGAAGCTTTCTTT.

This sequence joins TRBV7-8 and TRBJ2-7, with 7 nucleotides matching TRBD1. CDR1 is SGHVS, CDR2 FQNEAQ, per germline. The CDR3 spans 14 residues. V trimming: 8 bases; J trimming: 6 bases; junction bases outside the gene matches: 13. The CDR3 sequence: CASGLGGAISEQYF. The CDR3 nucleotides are TGTGCCAGCGGGCTAGGGGGCGCGATCAGCGAGCAGTACTTC.

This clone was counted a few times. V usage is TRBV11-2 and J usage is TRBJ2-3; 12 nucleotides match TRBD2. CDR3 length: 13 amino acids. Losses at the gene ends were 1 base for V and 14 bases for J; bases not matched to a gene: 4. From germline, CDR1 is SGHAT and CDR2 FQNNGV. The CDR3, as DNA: TGTGCCAGCAGCTTAGGCCTAGCGGGGGGGTCGTATTTT. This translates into CASSLGLAGGSYF.